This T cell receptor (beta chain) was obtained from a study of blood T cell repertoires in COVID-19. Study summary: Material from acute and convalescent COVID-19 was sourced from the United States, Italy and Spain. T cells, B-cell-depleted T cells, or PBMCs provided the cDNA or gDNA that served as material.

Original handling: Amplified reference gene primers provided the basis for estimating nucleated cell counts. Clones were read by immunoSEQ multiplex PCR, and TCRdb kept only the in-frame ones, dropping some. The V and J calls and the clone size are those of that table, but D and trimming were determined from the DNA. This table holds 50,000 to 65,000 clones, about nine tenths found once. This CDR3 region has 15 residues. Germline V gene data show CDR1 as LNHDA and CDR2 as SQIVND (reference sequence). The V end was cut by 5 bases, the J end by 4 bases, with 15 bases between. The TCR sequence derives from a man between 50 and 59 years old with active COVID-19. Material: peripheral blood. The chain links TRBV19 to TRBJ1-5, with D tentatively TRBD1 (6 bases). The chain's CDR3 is CASSLQGLENQPQHF. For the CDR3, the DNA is TGTGCCAGTAGTCTACAGGGATTGGAGAATCAGCCCCAGCATTTT. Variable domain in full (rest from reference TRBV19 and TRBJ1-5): DGGITQSPKYLFRKEGQNVTLSCEQNLNHDAMYWYRQDPGQGLRLIYYSQIVNDFQKGDIAEGYSVSREKKESFPLTVTSAQKNPTAFYLCASSLQGLENQPQHFGDGTRLSIL.